The clone carrying this T cell receptor beta chain was detected ten times or more. Time point given: persistent/refractory GD, antithyroid drugs over 5 years with positive TRAb. PBMCs provided the RNA from which the TCR library was made. The authors built TCR beta libraries using iRepertoire HTBI primers and Arm-PCR of CDR3 regions. TCRdb analysed the multiplex PCR reads with MiXCR anew, one entry per CDR3 protein. The sample includes approximately 380,000 distinct CDR3 sequences, around 21% seen only once; the top ten take less than 25%. These data are taken from a study of regulatory T cells in long-lasting Graves disease. Germline-derived CDR1 and CDR2 are DFQATT and SNEGSKA (reference sequence). The CDR3 runs 14 residues. V shed 8 bases, J shed 4 bases, and the junction held 12 bases outside the gene matches.

The chain recombines TRBV20-1 with TRBJ2-5; 8 positions agree with TRBD2. Sequencing used peripheral blood mononuclear cells (PBMCs), obtained when the disease was refractory, from a patient treated with antithyroid drugs. The TCR was taken from a female donor with Graves disease. The CDR3 sequence: CSTPGALAGETQYF. CDR3 DNA sequence: TGCAGTACACCGGGGGCCCTAGCGGGAGAGACCCAGTACTTC.